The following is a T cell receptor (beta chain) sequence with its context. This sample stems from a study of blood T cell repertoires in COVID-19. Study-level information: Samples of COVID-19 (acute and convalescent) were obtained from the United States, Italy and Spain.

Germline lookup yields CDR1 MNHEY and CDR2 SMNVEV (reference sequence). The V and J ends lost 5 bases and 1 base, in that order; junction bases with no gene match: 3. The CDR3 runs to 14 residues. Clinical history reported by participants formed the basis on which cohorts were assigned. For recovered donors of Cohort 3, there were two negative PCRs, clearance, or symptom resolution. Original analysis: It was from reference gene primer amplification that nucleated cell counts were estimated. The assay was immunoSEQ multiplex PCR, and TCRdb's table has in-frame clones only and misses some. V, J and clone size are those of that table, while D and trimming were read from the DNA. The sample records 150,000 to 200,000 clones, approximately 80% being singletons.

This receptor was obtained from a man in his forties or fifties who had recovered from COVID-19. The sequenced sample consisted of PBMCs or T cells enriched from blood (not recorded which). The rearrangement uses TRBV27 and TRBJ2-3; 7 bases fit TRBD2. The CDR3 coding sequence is TGTGCCAGCAGTCCGAGCGGGGGCACAGATACGCAGTATTTT. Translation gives CASSPSGGTDTQYF.